Each of the 7 T cell receptor beta chains below was sequenced from the same sample in a study of beta chain features in type 1 diabetes. Expressed TCRB transcripts were sequenced after all isolated RNA was converted to cDNA. Produced via immunoSEQ multiplex PCR; TCRdb's table is partial and in-frame only. The sample includes 150,000 or so clones, around 10% of them seen just once. The specimen sequenced was central memory CD4+ T cells from blood. The source is a young man in good health.

The J gene is TRBJ2-1, the V gene TRBV11-1, with TRBD1 identical over 9 bases. With V trimmed by 4 bases and J by 3 bases, 7 bases remained unmatched. The CDR3 length is 16 residues. Germline CDR1 reads SGHAT; CDR2 reads FQDESV (reference sequence). The CDR3 loop reads CASSSYRDRDYNEQFF. The CDR3 nucleotides read TGTGCCAGCAGCTCCTACCGGGACAGGGACTACAATGAGCAGTTCTTC.

This clone was picked up a small number of times. The chain's CDR3 is CSVDGGGGKEKLFF. The CDR3 nucleotides read TGCAGCGTTGATGGAGGAGGGGGCAAGGAAAAACTGTTTTTT. This rearrangement joins TRBV29-1 to TRBJ1-4; 7 nucleotides match TRBD1. CDR1 and CDR2 from the germline V gene are SQVTM and ANQGSEA. The CDR3 has 14 residues. The trim removed 3 bases at V and 8 bases at J, leaving 9 bases unmatched.

The chain is built from TRBV28 and TRBJ2-5, with D unresolved. Trimming took off 5 bases at V and 7 bases at J, with 11 bases between the two ends. This CDR3 contains 12 residues. Per the germline V gene, CDR1 is MDHEN and CDR2 is SYDVKM. Written as DNA, the CDR3 is TGTGCCAGCAGTCAGCCAGTGGGGACCCAGTACTTC. It encodes CASSQPVGTQYF. The full variable domain, rest sourced from reference TRBV28 and TRBJ2-5, is DVKVTQSSRYLVKRTGEKVFLECVQDMDHENMFWYRQDPGLGLRLIYFSYDVKMKEKGDIPEGYSVSREKKERFSLILESASTNQTSMYLCASSQPVGTQYFGPGTRLLVL.

The rearrangement uses TRBV6-5 and TRBJ1-5; 9 bases map to TRBD1. The CDR3 length is 15 residues. V was clipped by 0 bases and J by 6 bases; unmatched bases: 3. Germline CDR1 is MNHEY and CDR2 is SVGAGI. CDR3 sequence: CASSYSGTGTQPQHF. CDR3 sequence (DNA): TGTGCCAGCAGTTACTCGGGGACAGGGACTCAGCCCCAGCATTTT.

This clone has more than one count but fewer than ten. The rearrangement links TRBV5-1 to TRBJ1-2, with D unclear. The CDR3 spans 14 residues. The germline V and J ends were trimmed by 1 base and 2 bases, with 9 bases remaining between them. Germline lookup yields CDR1 SGHRS and CDR2 YFSETQ. Here the CDR3 reads CASSLSGSNYGYTF. The CDR3 coding sequence is TGCGCCAGCAGCTTGTCGGGGTCGAACTATGGCTACACCTTC. Supplemented by reference TRBV5-1 and TRBJ1-2, the full variable domain reads KAGVTQTPRYLIKTRGQQVTLSCSPISGHRSVSWYQQTPGQGLQFLFEYFSETQRNKGNFPGRFSGRQFSNSRSEMNVSTLELGDSALYLCASSLSGSNYGYTFGSGTRLTVV.

This clone occurred a few times. The gene calls are TRBV28 and TRBJ1-5; unclear D gene. The CDR3 totals 13 residues. Germline-derived CDR1 and CDR2 are MDHEN and SYDVKM. V gave up 6 bases and J gave up 1 base, with 7 bases separating them. For the CDR3, the DNA is TGTGCCAGCAGGATGGAGAGCAATCAGCCCCAGCATTTT. Translating gives CASRMESNQPQHF. Together with reference TRBV28 and TRBJ1-5, the CDR3 gives the full variable domain: DVKVTQSSRYLVKRTGEKVFLECVQDMDHENMFWYRQDPGLGLRLIYFSYDVKMKEKGDIPEGYSVSREKKERFSLILESASTNQTSMYLCASRMESNQPQHFGDGTRLSIL.

In this sample, this clone turned up a few times. The rearrangement joins TRBV11-2 to TRBJ2-7; D perhaps matches TRBD1 (5 bases). Germline-derived CDR1 and CDR2 are SGHAT and FQNNGV. This CDR3 comprises 15 residues. With 5 bases removed from V and 0 bases from J, the gap between germline ends came to 14 bases. The CDR3 loop reads CASSPDNHISYEQYF. CDR3 DNA sequence: TGTGCCAGCAGCCCGGACAATCACATCTCCTACGAGCAGTACTTC.